The 15 T cell receptor beta chains in this list originate from one sample, sequenced in a study of blood T cell repertoires in COVID-19. Measured with immunoSEQ multiplex PCR; TCRdb has only the in-frame clones, and not every one. The sample consists of 160,000 or so clones, about 89% of them appearing once. Sequencing input: peripheral blood. The receptor source for this set is a man between 60 and 75 years old with acute or convalescent COVID-19.

This chain uses TRBV6-5 with TRBJ2-1; tentative D call: TRBD1 (6 bases). The CDR3 length is 15 residues. V lost 10 bases, J lost 1 base, and 17 bases lay in between. Germline values: CDR1 MNHEY, CDR2 SVGAGI. The CDR3 nucleotides are TGTGCCACCCGACGAGGGGGTGGGTCCTACAATGAGCAGTTCTTC. As protein: CATRRGGGSYNEQFF.

The rearrangement uses TRBV6-5 and TRBJ1-1; D uncertain. This CDR3 has 13 amino acids. Looked up from germline, CDR1 is MNHEY and CDR2 is SVGAGI. The V gene lost 7 bases and the J gene lost 3 bases, with 12 bases spanning the gap. The CDR3 here is CASIWHADTEAFF. As DNA, the CDR3 is TGTGCCAGCATATGGCACGCGGACACTGAAGCTTTCTTT.

This sequence joins TRBV2 and TRBJ2-2; 10 bases are shared with TRBD1. The CDR3 covers 14 residues. Losses at the gene ends were 8 bases for V and 6 bases for J; bases not matched to a gene: 6. Germline CDR1 is SNHLY and CDR2 is FYNNEI. CDR3 DNA sequence: TGTGCCAGCGGTGGGACAGGGGTACCCGGGGAGCTGTTTTTT. Protein product: CASGGTGVPGELFF. The full variable domain, rest sourced from reference TRBV2 and TRBJ2-2, is EPEVTQTPSHQVTQMGQEVILRCVPISNHLYFYWYRQILGQKVEFLVSFYNNEISEKSEIFDDQFSVERPDGSNFTLKIRSTKLEDSAMYFCASGGTGVPGELFFGEGSRLTVL.

The chain combines TRBV2 with TRBJ1-4; D is ambiguous. The CDR3 contains 14 residues. Trimming cost V 3 bases and J 3 bases, with 8 bases left between them. Germline CDR1 is SNHLY and CDR2 is FYNNEI. The CDR3 protein is CASSDWESNEKLFF. CDR3 sequence (DNA): TGTGCCAGCAGTGATTGGGAGTCTAATGAAAAACTGTTTTTT.

This clone has only one observation. The chain has TRBV5-1 and TRBJ1-4; D might be TRBD1 (6 bases). The germline V gene has CDR1 SGHRS and CDR2 YFSETQ. The CDR3 spans 15 residues. V shed 0 bases and J shed 5 bases, with 11 bases lying between them. Here the CDR3 DNA reads TGCGCCAGCAGCTTGGTCGGACAGTCCAATGAAAAACTGTTTTTT. This translates into CASSLVGQSNEKLFF.

V and J are TRBV13 and TRBJ2-2; TRBD2 matches at 8 bases. Germline CDR1 reads PRHDT; CDR2 reads FYEKMQ (reference sequence). The CDR3 extends over 16 amino acids. The V and J ends lost 4 bases and 4 bases, in that order; junction bases with no gene match: 8. Here the CDR3 reads CASSSLAGSSTGELFF. In nucleotides, the CDR3 is TGTGCCAGCAGCTCCTTAGCGGGGTCGAGCACCGGGGAGCTGTTTTTT.

For the CDR3, the DNA is TGTGCCAGCAGCTCGGTGAACAGGGGTGAGACCCAGTACTTC. It yields the protein CASSSVNRGETQYF. The chain couples TRBV5-6 to TRBJ2-5; 7 bases are a match to TRBD1. The trim removed 3 bases at V and 5 bases at J, leaving 7 bases unmatched. This CDR3 contains 14 residues. The V gene's germline CDR1 is SGHDT and CDR2 YYEEEE. The full variable domain, with the rest looked up from reference TRBV5-6 and TRBJ2-5, is DAGVTQSPTHLIKTRGQQVTLRCSPKSGHDTVSWYQQALGQGPQFIFQYYEEEERQRGNFPDRFSGHQFPNYSSELNVNALLLGDSALYLCASSSVNRGETQYFGPGTRLLVL.

The chain has TRBV4-1 and TRBJ1-1; D is ambiguous. V was pared by 0 bases and J by 5 bases, with 13 bases between. From germline, CDR1 is MGHRA and CDR2 YSYEKL. The CDR3 has 15 residues. The CDR3 protein is CASSQDQMARTEAFF. CDR3 in DNA: TGCGCCAGCAGCCAAGATCAAATGGCGCGGACTGAAGCTTTCTTT.

The chain combines TRBV5-1 with TRBJ2-7, with D perhaps matching TRBD2 (6 bases). CDR1 and CDR2 from the germline V gene are SGHRS and YFSETQ. V was trimmed by 5 bases and J by 1 base, leaving 16 bases between them. This CDR3 contains 15 residues. CDR3 coding DNA: TGCGCCAGCAGGAATCAGGGACTCGCTTCCTACGAGCAGTACTTC. Translated, it gives CASRNQGLASYEQYF.

For the CDR3, the DNA is TGTGCCAGTAACACAGGGTTAAAAATGGGTCAGCCCCAGCATTTT. This gives the protein CASNTGLKMGQPQHF. This chain links TRBV6-5 with TRBJ1-5, with a tentative D call TRBD1 (6 bases). Per the germline V gene, CDR1 is MNHEY and CDR2 is SVGAGI. The CDR3 is 15 amino acids. Deletions cut 9 bases from V and 6 bases from J, with 21 bases between.

A single count supports this clone. This CDR3 reads CASSYLGQGANSPLHF. The CDR3 bases are TGTGCCAGCAGTTACCTCGGACAGGGGGCGAATTCACCCCTCCACTTT. The rearrangement uses TRBV6-2 or TRBV6-3 and TRBJ1-6, with TRBD1 matching over 11 bases. Germline assignment: CDR1 MNHEY and CDR2 SVGEGT. Losses at the gene ends were 2 bases for V and 7 bases for J; bases not matched to a gene: 4. The length of the CDR3 is 16 residues.

The V and J genes are TRBV6-4 and TRBJ2-3; perhaps TRBD2 as D (5 bases). Germline-derived CDR1 and CDR2 are MRHNA and SNTAGT. V lost 5 bases, J lost 0 bases, and 12 bases lay in between. This CDR3 is 15 amino acids long. In nucleotides, the CDR3 is TGTGCCAGCAGTCGTGGAGGCCGGAGCACAGATACGCAGTATTTT. It specifies CASSRGGRSTDTQYF.

The rearrangement links TRBV27 to TRBJ1-5; D is perhaps TRBD1 (6 bases). Between the trimmed V and J ends, which lost 2 bases and 7 bases, there was a span of 9 bases. This CDR3 is built from 13 residues. CDR1 and CDR2 (germline): MNHEY, SMNVEV (reference sequence). As DNA, the CDR3 is TGTGCCAGCAGTTTAGCGAGGGGGCAGCCCCAGCATTTT. This translates into CASSLARGQPQHF.

This chain links TRBV6-1 with TRBJ2-5; maybe TRBD1 (6 bases). Trimming removed 1 base from V and 2 bases from J, with 11 bases in between. The CDR3 sequence is 15 residues long. Germline lookup yields CDR1 MNHNS and CDR2 SASEGT. CDR3 protein: CASSEEDRLQETQYF. The CDR3 DNA reads TGTGCCAGCAGTGAAGAGGACAGACTACAAGAGACCCAGTACTTC.

The rearrangement uses TRBV5-1 and TRBJ2-1, with 12 nucleotides matching TRBD2. The V and J ends lost 4 bases and 6 bases, in that order; junction bases with no gene match: 17. Germline V gene data show CDR1 as SGHRS and CDR2 as YFSETQ. This CDR3 contains 19 residues. The CDR3, as DNA: TGCGCCAGCAGCACTAACATAAGACTAGCGGGGGAGACCGGCAATGAGCAGTTCTTC. This translates into CASSTNIRLAGETGNEQFF. The variable domain in full, completed from reference TRBV5-1 and TRBJ2-1, reads KAGVTQTPRYLIKTRGQQVTLSCSPISGHRSVSWYQQTPGQGLQFLFEYFSETQRNKGNFPGRFSGRQFSNSRSEMNVSTLELGDSALYLCASSTNIRLAGETGNEQFFGPGTRLTVL.